Listed below are T cell receptor beta chains from one sample, sequenced in a study of shared clonotypes between healthy human individuals. TCRdb keeps only in-frame clones here, not all; method: immunoSEQ multiplex PCR. The data show more than 1.2 million clones, 98% seen once. Sequences were obtained from naive CD4+ T cells sorted from blood. The receptors shown here come from a young man in good health. The CDR3 runs from the conserved cysteine through the conserved F or W. D genes are given only for firm matches. Only some rows state a clone size, as once, few, many or a class for expanded clones.

TRBV7-3	.	TRBJ2-2	TRBD2	CASSTHRTSNTGELFF	TGTGCCAGCAGCACCCACCGGACTAGCAACACCGGGGAGCTGTTTTTT
TRBV7-2	once	TRBJ1-2	TRBD1	CASSLGAGGGYTF	TGTGCCAGCAGCTTAGGGGCAGGGGGCGGCTACACCTTC
TRBV5-8	once	TRBJ2-5	.	CASSRGMLGRHQETQYF	TGTGCCAGCAGCCGAGGGATGCTGGGACGACACCAAGAGACCCAGTACTTC
TRBV7-2	.	TRBJ2-1	.	CASSPPSNEQFF	TGTGCCAGCAGCCCGCCCTCCAATGAGCAGTTCTTC
TRBV7-9	.	TRBJ1-5	.	CASSLQGPKGEPQHF	TGTGCCAGCAGCTTACAGGGGCCTAAGGGGGAGCCCCAGCATTTT
TRBV19	.	TRBJ2-7	TRBD2	CASSMTGTSHEQYF	TGTGCCAGTAGTATGACCGGGACTAGCCACGAGCAGTACTTC
TRBV28	.	TRBJ2-3	TRBD2	CASTREQADTQYF	TGTGCCAGCACGCGGGAGCAAGCAGATACGCAGTATTTT
TRBV5-1	.	TRBJ2-3	TRBD1	CASRPAPGTGRATDTQYF	TGCGCCAGCAGACCAGCTCCGGGGACAGGGAGGGCCACAGATACGCAGTATTTT
TRBV11-3	.	TRBJ2-3	TRBD2	CASSLDWAGGCTDTQYF	TGTGCCAGCAGCTTAGATTGGGCGGGAGGGTGCACAGATACGCAGTATTTT
TRBV27	once	TRBJ2-1	.	CASSLSRLGEQFF	TGTGCCAGCAGTTTATCACGGTTGGGTGAGCAGTTCTTC
TRBV6-5	.	TRBJ2-5	.	CADHDVGHGPETQYF	TGTGCCGATCACGACGTGGGACACGGCCCAGAGACCCAGTACTTC
TRBV6-4	.	TRBJ2-7	.	CASSDFRDSRSEQYF	TGTGCCAGCAGTGACTTCCGGGACTCTCGTTCCGAGCAGTACTTC
TRBV10-3	.	TRBJ2-3	.	CAIGLGGGTDTQYF	TGTGCCATCGGCTTGGGGGGAGGCACAGATACGCAGTATTTT
TRBV5-1	.	TRBJ2-1	TRBD1	CASSMEPLGTGVGNEQFF	TGCGCCAGCAGCATGGAGCCCCTAGGTACAGGGGTGGGCAATGAGCAGTTCTTC
TRBV30	once	TRBJ2-2	.	CAWIPDSTGELFF	TGTGCCTGGATCCCGGACAGCACCGGGGAGCTGTTTTTT
TRBV27	.	TRBJ2-7	.	CASSLGWGDEQYF	TGTGCCAGCAGTTTAGGGTGGGGAGACGAGCAGTACTTC
TRBV7-8	.	TRBJ2-7	.	CASSLADSNYEQYF	TGTGCCAGCAGCTTAGCGGACAGCAACTACGAGCAGTACTTC
TRBV18	.	TRBJ2-1	TRBD2	CASSPPTGGPTEQFF	TGTGCCAGCTCACCACCCACGGGAGGGCCCACTGAGCAGTTCTTC
TRBV5-1	.	TRBJ1-4	.	CASSVDSRNEKLFF	TGCGCCAGCAGCGTGGACAGCCGGAATGAAAAACTGTTTTTT
TRBV6-1	.	TRBJ2-1	.	CASSVGVSEQFF	TGTGCCAGCAGTGTTGGCGTTAGCGAGCAGTTCTTC
TRBV5-1	.	TRBJ2-3	.	CASSLVQLAGGTDTQYF	TGCGCCAGCAGCTTGGTACAACTAGCAGGCGGCACAGATACGCAGTATTTT
TRBV6-6	.	TRBJ2-5	.	CASSYGQVKYF	TGTGCCAGCAGTTACGGGCAGGTCAAGTACTTC
TRBV20-1	.	TRBJ2-5	.	CSGRTVETQYF	TGCAGTGGCCGAACCGTTGAGACCCAGTACTTC
TRBV19	.	TRBJ1-5	.	CASTPPGSFSVGQPQHF	TGTGCCAGTACCCCCCCAGGGAGTTTTTCGGTCGGTCAGCCCCAGCATTTT
TRBV2	.	TRBJ1-2	TRBD1	CASSEVTGGPLLRGYTF	TGTGCCAGCAGTGAAGTAACAGGGGGCCCATTATTACGCGGCTACACCTTC
TRBV29-1	.	TRBJ1-2	.	CSVGAPLSYGYTF	TGCAGCGTTGGGGCACCCCTTAGCTATGGCTACACCTTC
TRBV2	.	TRBJ2-3	TRBD2	CASSGLAQTDTQYF	TGTGCCAGCAGCGGACTAGCGCAGACAGATACGCAGTATTTT
TRBV5-1	.	TRBJ2-5	TRBD1	CASSYGQGGETQYF	TGCGCCAGCAGCTATGGACAGGGAGGAGAGACCCAGTACTTC
TRBV9	.	TRBJ1-5	.	CASSRGGIGQPQHF	TGTGCCAGCAGCCGAGGGGGTATCGGTCAGCCCCAGCATTTT
TRBV9	.	TRBJ2-1	TRBD1	CASTGGTYNEQFF	TGTGCGAGCACAGGGGGCACATACAATGAGCAGTTCTTC
TRBV30	.	TRBJ2-7	TRBD1	CAWSVIRTPATGIPYEQYF	TGTGCCTGGAGTGTAATTAGAACTCCTGCGACAGGGATCCCCTACGAGCAGTACTTC
TRBV30	.	TRBJ1-1	TRBD1	CAWRTTGGATEAFF	TGTGCCTGGAGAACTACAGGGGGAGCCACTGAAGCTTTCTTT
TRBV4-3	.	TRBJ1-3	.	CASSQAGTGNTIYF	TGCGCCAGCAGCCAGGCCGGGACAGGAAACACCATATATTTT
TRBV7-2	.	TRBJ2-1	.	CASSLWQNEQFF	TGTGCCAGCAGCTTATGGCAAAATGAGCAGTTCTTC
TRBV5-8	.	TRBJ2-7	.	CASSWRGGSDEQYF	TGTGCCAGCAGCTGGAGGGGGGGTTCGGACGAGCAGTACTTC
TRBV10-1	.	TRBJ1-1	TRBD1	CASRTGLNTEAFF	TGCGCCAGCAGGACAGGGCTAAACACTGAAGCTTTCTTT
TRBV9	.	TRBJ2-5	.	CASSVEGGQETQYF	TGTGCCAGCAGCGTAGAGGGGGGGCAAGAGACCCAGTACTTC
TRBV7-7	once	TRBJ2-3	.	CASSLISADTQYF	TGTGCCAGCAGCTTAATTAGCGCAGATACGCAGTATTTT
TRBV19	.	TRBJ1-5	TRBD1	CASSRFRDSVNQPQHF	TGTGCCAGTAGTAGATTCCGGGACAGCGTTAATCAGCCCCAGCATTTT
TRBV15	.	TRBJ1-1	.	CATSRDQPGAVNTEAFF	TGTGCCACCAGCAGAGATCAACCGGGGGCGGTAAACACTGAAGCTTTCTTT
TRBV2	.	TRBJ1-4	.	CASRGLSATNEKLFF	TGTGCCAGCAGGGGGCTGAGTGCAACTAATGAAAAACTGTTTTTT